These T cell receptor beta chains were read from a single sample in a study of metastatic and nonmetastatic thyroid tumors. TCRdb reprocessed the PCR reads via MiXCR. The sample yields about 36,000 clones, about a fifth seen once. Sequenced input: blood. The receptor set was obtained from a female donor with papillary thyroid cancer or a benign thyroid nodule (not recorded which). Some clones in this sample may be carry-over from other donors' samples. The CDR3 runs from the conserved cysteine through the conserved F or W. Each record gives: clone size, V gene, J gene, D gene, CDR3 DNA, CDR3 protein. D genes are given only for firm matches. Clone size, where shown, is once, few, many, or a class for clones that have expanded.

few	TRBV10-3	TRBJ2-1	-	TGTGCCATCCAATTGAACAATGAGCAGTTCTTC	CAIQLNNEQFF
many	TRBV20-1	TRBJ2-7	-	TGCAGTCCATTTGGACACGGGCGGGTGAGGTACGAGCAGTACTTC	CSPFGHGRVRYEQYF
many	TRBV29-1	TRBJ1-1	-	TGCAGCGCTGCGGGACGAAGCGGGAACACTGAAGCTTTCTTT	CSAAGRSGNTEAFF
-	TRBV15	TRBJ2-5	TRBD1	TGTGCCACCAGAAGACAGGGTGGACCACAAGAGACCCAGTACTTC	CATRRQGGPQETQYF
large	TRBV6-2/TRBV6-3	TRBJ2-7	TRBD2	TGTGCCAGCAGTTACTCGGGCGGGAGCCTTAACAAGCAGTACTTC	CASSYSGGSLNKQYF
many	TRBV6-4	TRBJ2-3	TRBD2	TGTGCCAGCAGTGATAGCGGGGGCACAGATACGCAGTATTTT	CASSDSGGTDTQYF
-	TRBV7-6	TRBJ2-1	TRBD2	TGTGCCAGCAGCTCGGGACTAGCGGGAGAGGGGCTCTCGGACAATGAGCAGTTCTTC	CASSSGLAGEGLSDNEQFF
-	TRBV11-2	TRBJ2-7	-	TGTGCCAGCAGCCAGAGACACGGGACCTACTACGAGCAGTACTTC	CASSQRHGTYYEQYF
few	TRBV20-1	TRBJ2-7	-	TGCAGTGCAAACTACCGGGACGGACCTTCCTACGAGCAGTACTTC	CSANYRDGPSYEQYF
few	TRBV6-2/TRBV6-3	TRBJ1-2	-	TGTGCCAGCAGTTCCCCCCAGGGCCTCCTTAACTATGGCTACACCTTC	CASSSPQGLLNYGYTF
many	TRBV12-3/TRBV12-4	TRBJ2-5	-	TGTGCCAGCAGTTTGAGGGGGTTGTCGGGAAAGGAGACCCAGTACTTC	CASSLRGLSGKETQYF
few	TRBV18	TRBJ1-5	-	TGTGCCAGCTCACGGGGCCTCCGGGGCGGGCAGCCCCAGCATTTT	CASSRGLRGGQPQHF
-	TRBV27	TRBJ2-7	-	TGTGCCACACGCCTCGGAACTCCCCAAGACTACGAGCAGTACTTC	CATRLGTPQDYEQYF
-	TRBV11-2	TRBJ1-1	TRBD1	TGTGCCAGCAGCCGCGGACAGGCCATGAACACTGAAGCTTTCTTT	CASSRGQAMNTEAFF
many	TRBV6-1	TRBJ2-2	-	TGTGCCAGCAGTTGGGGCCTCAACACCGGGGAGCTGTTTTTT	CASSWGLNTGELFF
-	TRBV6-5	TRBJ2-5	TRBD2	TGTGCCAGCAGTTACCTAGCGGGCCAAGAGACCCAGTACTTC	CASSYLAGQETQYF
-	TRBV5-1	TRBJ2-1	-	TGCGCCAGCAGCTCTTTGAGCGGACGCTCCTACAATGAGCAGTTCTTC	CASSSLSGRSYNEQFF
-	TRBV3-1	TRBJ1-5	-	TGCGCCAGCAGCACGGGACTACAGCCCCAGCATTTT	CASSTGLQPQHF
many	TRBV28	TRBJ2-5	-	TGTGCCAGCAAAAGGGGCGTGCAGTACTTC	CASKRGVQYF
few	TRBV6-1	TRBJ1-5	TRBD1	TGTGCCAGCAGCTCCTTCGGGACAGGTAATCAGCCCCAGCATTTT	CASSSFGTGNQPQHF
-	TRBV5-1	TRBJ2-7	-	TGCGCCAGCAGCTTGGCCCAGGAAGCCTACGAGCAGTACTTC	CASSLAQEAYEQYF
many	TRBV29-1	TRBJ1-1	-	TGCAGCGTTGGAGTTGGTGGAAGAGCTTTCTTT	CSVGVGGRAFF
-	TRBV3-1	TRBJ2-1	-	TGTGCCAGCAGCCAATCCGACTCGGGAGAGCAGTTCTTC	CASSQSDSGEQFF
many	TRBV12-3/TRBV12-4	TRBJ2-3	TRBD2	TGTGCCAGCAGTTTTAGACTAGCGGGAGGAGATACGCAGTATTTT	CASSFRLAGGDTQYF
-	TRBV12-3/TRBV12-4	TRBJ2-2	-	TGTGCCAGCGGGATGAGGGTTCGTTCTGGGGAGCTGTTTTTT	CASGMRVRSGELFF
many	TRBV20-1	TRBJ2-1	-	TGCAGTGCTAGAGGCAGGGCAATCTTTCTAGCCCGTGAGCAGTTCTTC	CSARGRAIFLAREQFF
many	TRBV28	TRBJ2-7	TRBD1	TGTGCCAGCAGTTTATGGGACAGGGTTTCCCTCTCCTACGAGCAGTACTTC	CASSLWDRVSLSYEQYF
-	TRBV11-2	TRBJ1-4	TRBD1	TGTGCCAGCAGCTTGGGAAACCCGGGACAGGGACAAACTTCTAATGAAAAACTGTTTTTT	CASSLGNPGQGQTSNEKLFF
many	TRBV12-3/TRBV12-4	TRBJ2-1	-	TGTGCCAGCAGTTTAGCTCTAGGGATCTACAATGAGCAGTTCTTC	CASSLALGIYNEQFF
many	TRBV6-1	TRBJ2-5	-	TGTGCCAGCAGGAGGATGGAGACCCAGTACTTC	CASRRMETQYF
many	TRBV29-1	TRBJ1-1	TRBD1	TGCAGCGTGCGAGGGGGGACAGGGGGCCTGGACACTGAAGCTTTCTTT	CSVRGGTGGLDTEAFF
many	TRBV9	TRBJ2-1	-	TGTGCCAGCGGCGTGGGCGCGTCTTCCTACAATGAGCAGTTCTTC	CASGVGASSYNEQFF
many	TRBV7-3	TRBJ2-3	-	TGTGCCAGCAAAGAGGGGGGAAGCACAGATACGCAGTATTTT	CASKEGGSTDTQYF
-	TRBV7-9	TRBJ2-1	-	TGTGCCAGCAGCCCGGCTCTACCCTACAATGAGCAGTTCTTC	CASSPALPYNEQFF
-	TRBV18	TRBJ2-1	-	TGTGCCAGCTCACCTCTAGGGACCTCCTACAATGAGCAGTTCTTC	CASSPLGTSYNEQFF
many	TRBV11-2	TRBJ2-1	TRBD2	TGTGCCAGCAGCTTATTTAGCGGGAGCCTGAATGAGCAGTTCTTC	CASSLFSGSLNEQFF
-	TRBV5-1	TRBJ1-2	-	TGCGCCAGCAGCTTGTCCACGGATAAGTGCTACACCTTC	CASSLSTDKCYTF
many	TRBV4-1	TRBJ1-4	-	TGCGCCAGCAGCCAAGATGTGTCGGGGAGTAATGAAAAACTGTTTTTT	CASSQDVSGSNEKLFF
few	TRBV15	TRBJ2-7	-	TGTGCCACCAGCAGATATCACGGGACATGGGCACGCGAGCAGTACTTC	CATSRYHGTWAREQYF
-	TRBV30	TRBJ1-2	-	TGTGCCTTGACCCCGGTGGGGGATTTAGTGGGCTACACCTTC	CALTPVGDLVGYTF
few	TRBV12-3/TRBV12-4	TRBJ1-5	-	TGTGCCAGCACTTTAGCCTCGACATGGGACAATCAGCCCCAGCATTTT	CASTLASTWDNQPQHF
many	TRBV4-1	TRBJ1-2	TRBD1	TGCGCCAGCAGCCAAGTCGGGACAGGGGCAGACTATGGCTACACCTTC	CASSQVGTGADYGYTF
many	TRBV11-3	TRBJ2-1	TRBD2	TGTGCCAGCAGCTTAAGACTAGCGGGAGGCTACAATGAGCAGTTCTTC	CASSLRLAGGYNEQFF
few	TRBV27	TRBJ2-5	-	TGTGCCAGCAGTTTACGGGTGTATGGAGAGACCCAGTACTTC	CASSLRVYGETQYF
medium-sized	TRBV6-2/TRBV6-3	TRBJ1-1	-	TGTGCCAGCAGTTACTCAGCTCCTTTCACTGAAGCTTTCTTT	CASSYSAPFTEAFF
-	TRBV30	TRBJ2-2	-	TGTGCCTGGAGTATAGGGGTAAACACCTGGGAGCTGTTTTTT	CAWSIGVNTWELFF
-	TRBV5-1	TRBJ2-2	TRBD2	TGCGCCAGCAGCTTCGGCGGGAGGCACCGGGGGGAGCTGTTTTTT	CASSFGGRHRGELFF
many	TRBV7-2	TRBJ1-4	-	TGTGCCAGCTCTGGTGGTCCTAATGAAAAACTGTTTTTT	CASSGGPNEKLFF